This T cell receptor beta chain comes out of a study of human T cells and chemical hapten exposure. For the study at large: Mostly female patients had alopecia areata, totalis or universalis. Whole-study findings and limits: Alopecia affecting every donor means their immune response may not match healthy people's.

The sample holds a few counts of this clonotype. What it binds is not known. Per the study methods: There were a median of around 96,000 TCRs per sample, with a range from roughly 20,000 to 750,000. TCRdb analysed the RACE reads with MiXCR anew, one entry per CDR3 protein. The V and J calls, along with clone size, are taken from TCRdb and not from the paper's own processing. This table holds 50,000 or so distinct CDR3 sequences, 11% found once. Time point given: patch test 1, 2 weeks after DPC sensitization. Documented treatment: therapeutic diphenylcyclopropenone sensitization with weekly scalp DPC. It was from unfractionated whole blood that total RNA was extracted. Blood sampling preceded each patch test application. The CDR3 has 13 residues. V shed 2 bases and J 5 bases; nucleotides not matched to a gene: 2. Germline V CDR1 and CDR2: SGHKS, YYEKEE (reference sequence).

The starting material was whole blood, obtained in connection with sensitization to the hapten diphenylcyclopropenone (DPC). The gene calls are TRBV5-5 and TRBJ2-5; 8 nucleotides line up with TRBD2. The origin of this receptor is a woman aged 40 to 50 with alopecia areata. Some clones in this sample may be carry-over from other donors' samples. DNA of the CDR3: TGTGCCAGCAGCTTTAGCGGGGCCGAGACCCAGTACTTC. Its protein product is CASSFSGAETQYF.